The 3 T cell receptor beta chains presented below share a single source sample, sequenced in a study of graft-versus-host responses after intestinal transplantation (dated by TCRdb to the early 2020s). Libraries came from the immunoSEQ multiplex PCR assay. As stored in TCRdb, this immuneACCESS dataset retains in-frame rearrangements with V and J assigned. A fraction of the clones does not appear; measured against another copy, unresolved V genes explain less than half of the discrepancy, and the remainder lacks a known reason. Here the sample has approximately 37,000 clones; roughly nine tenths occur a single time. Around 6.9% of the sample is taken by the ten largest. Sequenced material: PBMCs, taken about nine months after transplant. These TCRs come from a human patient who received an intestinal transplant, so some T cells may come from the graft donor.

The chain links TRBV30 to TRBJ2-5, with D tentatively TRBD1 (6 bases). CDR3 size: 13 residues. V was trimmed by 4 bases and J by 3 bases, leaving 12 bases between them. Germline V lookup: CDR1 GTSNPN, CDR2 SVGIG (reference sequence). The CDR3, as DNA: TGTGCCTGGAAGACAGGACCTAAAGAGACCCAGTACTTC. Translation: CAWKTGPKETQYF.

The chain recombines TRBV5-6 with TRBJ2-1; D gene uncertain. The V gene lost 4 bases and the J gene lost 8 bases, with 16 bases spanning the gap. The CDR3 sequence is 14 residues long. CDR1 is SGHDT, CDR2 YYEEEE, per germline. CDR3 sequence: CASSRVPSRHEQFF. The CDR3 DNA sequence: TGTGCCAGCAGCCGTGTTCCCTCCAGACATGAGCAGTTCTTC.

The chain couples TRBV5-6 to TRBJ2-6; unclear D gene. V was clipped by 1 base and J by 2 bases, with 13 bases between them. The CDR3 has 17 amino acids. Germline V gives CDR1 SGHDT, CDR2 YYEEEE. CDR3 sequence reads: CASSLLSQSPGANVLTF. The CDR3, as DNA: TGTGCCAGCAGCTTGCTCAGTCAGAGCCCTGGGGCCAACGTCCTGACTTTC.